This entry lists 15 T cell receptor beta chains sequenced from one sample in a study of beta chain features in type 1 diabetes. These receptors' antigens are unknown. The authors reverse transcribed all of the isolated RNA, so sequencing captured expressed TCRB transcripts. The repertoire was sequenced with immunoSEQ multiplex PCR; TCRdb's copy has only in-frame clones and lacks some. The repertoire consists of around 250,000 clones, with just over 20% occurring once and the leading ten covering approximately 0.029%. General observations from the study: Shorter TCRB CDR3s, moderately but significantly so, marked every one of the four CD4+ subsets in Type 1 diabetes patients.

Material: naive CD4+ T cells from blood. These receptors all come from a middle-aged woman with type 1 diabetes.

This clone was detected only a few times. This rearrangement joins TRBV2 to TRBJ2-7; the match to TRBD2 covers 8 bases. Trimming at V came to 6 bases and at J to 2 bases, leaving 3 bases not matched to a gene. This CDR3 contains 13 residues. CDR1 is SNHLY and CDR2 is FYNNEI in the germline V gene. The CDR3 DNA reads as TGTGCCAGCAGCGGGACTAGTCCCTACGAGCAGTACTTC. Residues: CASSGTSPYEQYF.

This rearrangement joins TRBV5-1 to TRBJ2-3; D possibly corresponds to TRBD2 (8 bases). Per the germline V gene, CDR1 is SGHRS and CDR2 is YFSETQ. Trimming removed 4 bases at V and 1 base at J, with 16 bases between. This CDR3 has 16 residues. The CDR3 DNA sequence: TGCGCCAGCAGCCCGGCAGGGGGACTAGGCACAGATACGCAGTATTTT. This encodes CASSPAGGLGTDTQYF. The full variable domain, in which reference TRBV5-1 and TRBJ2-3 provide the parts outside the CDR3, is KAGVTQTPRYLIKTRGQQVTLSCSPISGHRSVSWYQQTPGQGLQFLFEYFSETQRNKGNFPGRFSGRQFSNSRSEMNVSTLELGDSALYLCASSPAGGLGTDTQYFGPGTRLTVL.

This clone has only a few counts. The chain uses TRBV28 and TRBJ1-2; D unclear. CDR3 length: 12 amino acids. Germline V lookup: CDR1 MDHEN, CDR2 SYDVKM. Between the trimmed V and J ends, which lost 3 bases and 4 bases, there was a span of 6 bases. The CDR3 bases are TGTGCCAGCAGTTTGGGCCCCTATGGCTACACCTTC. Translated: CASSLGPYGYTF.

This clone showed up just a few times. The rearrangement joins TRBV28 to TRBJ1-5; D gene uncertain. This CDR3 has 12 amino acids. Germline CDR1 and CDR2: MDHEN and SYDVKM. The germline V and J ends were trimmed by 1 base and 6 bases, with 4 bases remaining between them. The CDR3 sequence: CASSLYGQPQHF. The CDR3 DNA reads as TGTGCCAGCAGTTTATACGGTCAGCCCCAGCATTTT.

J is TRBJ1-2 and V is TRBV5-1; TRBD1 agrees at 8 bases. The CDR3 runs to 13 residues. Germline V gene sequence: CDR1 SGHRS, CDR2 YFSETQ. Trimming at V came to 0 bases and at J to 13 bases, leaving 8 bases not matched to a gene. This CDR3 reads CASSLEQGVKSTF. DNA for the CDR3: TGCGCCAGCAGCTTGGAACAGGGGGTGAAGTCCACCTTC.

This clone was counted between two and nine times. This rearrangement joins TRBV2 to TRBJ2-7; TRBD1 agrees at 9 bases. CDR3 size: 15 residues. Per germline, CDR1 SNHLY and CDR2 FYNNEI. V lost 4 bases to trimming and J lost 3 bases; unmatched junction nucleotides: 7. CDR3 region: CASSGTGDRLYEQYF. Written as DNA, the CDR3 is TGTGCCAGCAGTGGGACAGGGGATAGGCTCTACGAGCAGTACTTC.

The chain recombines TRBV30 with TRBJ1-2, with D unresolved. V was shortened by 0 bases and J by 6 bases, with 8 bases between the two germline ends. This CDR3 spans 12 amino acids. From germline, CDR1 is GTSNPN and CDR2 SVGIG (reference sequence). In DNA form, the CDR3 reads TGTGCCTGGAGTGTCACAGCCGATGGCTACACCTTC. Protein: CAWSVTADGYTF.

This clone was seen more than once but under ten times. The CDR3 nucleotides are TGTGCCAGCAGTTACCTGGGAGGGGGCTACGAGCAGTACTTC. As protein: CASSYLGGGYEQYF. The rearrangement uses TRBV6-5 and TRBJ2-7; D is perhaps TRBD2 (7 bases). V was pared by 2 bases and J by 3 bases, with 11 bases between. The CDR3 spans 14 residues. Germline CDR1 and CDR2: MNHEY and SVGAGI.

V and J are TRBV6-6 and TRBJ1-1; possible D gene TRBD1, 6 bases. CDR3 length: 13 amino acids. V shed 7 bases and J shed 11 bases, with 20 bases lying between them. The germline CDR1 and CDR2 sequences are MNHNY and SVGAGI (reference sequence). This CDR3 reads CASTPGQGRLAFF. As DNA, the CDR3 is TGTGCCAGCACTCCGGGGCAGGGGAGACTCGCTTTCTTT.

This clone was counted between two and nine times. This sequence joins TRBV18 and TRBJ2-1, with 7 bases lining up with TRBD1. The CDR3 consists of 13 residues. The ends lost 3 bases at V and 8 bases at J; junction bases unmatched: 4. Germline V CDR1 and CDR2: KGHSH, LQKENI. This CDR3 reads CASSPGQAHEQFF. The CDR3 region has the DNA TGTGCCAGCTCACCTGGACAGGCCCATGAGCAGTTCTTC.

V usage is TRBV28 and J usage is TRBJ1-5; TRBD1 might be the D (5 bases). The CDR3 runs 15 residues. Germline V gene sequence: CDR1 MDHEN, CDR2 SYDVKM. The V end lost 6 bases, the J end lost 5 bases, and 17 bases lay between the germline ends. The CDR3 DNA is TGTGCCAGCAGCCCCCCCGCAGTAGGGGATCAGCCCCAGCATTTT. Protein: CASSPPAVGDQPQHF.

The chain is built from TRBV4-3 and TRBJ1-3, with 8 bases lining up with TRBD1. Germline CDR1 reads LGHNA; CDR2 reads YSLEER. The CDR3 is 15 amino acids. V shed 3 bases, J shed 2 bases, and the junction held 3 bases outside the gene matches. The CDR3 loop is CASSHLQGAGNTIYF. CDR3 DNA sequence: TGCGCCAGCAGCCACCTACAGGGGGCTGGAAACACCATATATTTT.

The V and J genes are TRBV5-1 and TRBJ2-7; TRBD2 is a possible D gene (6 bases). Germline values: CDR1 SGHRS, CDR2 YFSETQ. V was pared by 0 bases and J by 3 bases, with 10 bases between. The CDR3 has 14 residues. CDR3 coding DNA: TGCGCCAGCAGCTTGGAGGAGGGAGGCTACGAGCAGTACTTC. Protein: CASSLEEGGYEQYF.

This clone has just a few counts. The chain combines TRBV7-9 with TRBJ1-5, with unresolved D. Germline V gene sequence: CDR1 SEHNR, CDR2 FQNEAQ (reference sequence). The CDR3 spans 15 residues. V was clipped by 1 base and J by 3 bases, with 10 bases between them. As DNA, the CDR3 is TGTGCCAGCAGCTTAGGTTCGCAGAACAATCAGCCCCAGCATTTT. Amino acid sequence: CASSLGSQNNQPQHF. The entire variable domain, with the rest obtained from reference TRBV7-9 and TRBJ1-5, is as follows: DTGVSQNPRHKITKRGQNVTFRCDPISEHNRLYWYRQTLGQGPEFLTYFQNEAQLEKSRLLSDRFSAERPKGSFSTLEIQRTEQGDSAMYLCASSLGSQNNQPQHFGDGTRLSIL.

This clone occurred a few times. The chain couples TRBV7-2 to TRBJ1-1; D not certain. Germline CDR1 SGHTA, CDR2 FQGNSA. CDR3 size: 13 residues. V was clipped by 1 base and J by 4 bases, with 7 bases between them. Written as DNA, the CDR3 is TGTGCCAGCAGCTTAGGGTGGGCCACTGAAGCTTTCTTT. Residues: CASSLGWATEAFF.